The 9 T cell receptor beta chains presented below share a single source sample, sequenced in a study of blood T cell repertoires in COVID-19. This table comes from immunoSEQ multiplex PCR, and its TCRdb copy is limited to in-frame clones, with some not included. The sample consists of about 180,000 clones, over 80% of them appearing once. Source material: peripheral blood. These receptors originate from a woman in her 40s with COVID-19, enrolled during active disease.

The V gene is TRBV12-3 or TRBV12-4, the J gene TRBJ2-5, with 7 nucleotides matching TRBD2. The CDR3 is 12 amino acids. Losses at the gene ends were 6 bases for V and 5 bases for J; bases not matched to a gene: 3. Written as DNA, the CDR3 is TGTGCCAGCAGCCAGGGAGGGGAGACCCAGTACTTC. Its protein is CASSQGGETQYF.

V gene TRBV27 combines with J gene TRBJ2-7, with 15 nucleotides matching TRBD2. Germline CDR1 MNHEY, CDR2 SMNVEV (reference sequence). V lost 4 bases and J lost 7; bases outside the gene matches: 5. CDR3 length: 15 amino acids. CDR3 region: CASSSGTSGRREQYF. In nucleotides, the CDR3 is TGTGCCAGCAGTTCGGGGACTAGCGGGAGGAGGGAGCAGTACTTC.

The gene calls are TRBV10-3 and TRBJ1-1, with D possibly TRBD1 on 6 matching bases. Germline V gene sequence: CDR1 ENHRY, CDR2 SYGVKD. The CDR3 is 14 amino acids. The germline V and J ends were trimmed by 6 bases and 1 base, with 12 bases remaining between them. CDR3 nucleotides: TGTGCCATCAGCCACGCGACAGGGAACACTGAAGCTTTCTTT. Encoded protein: CAISHATGNTEAFF.

This chain connects TRBV5-5 to TRBJ2-3; no firm D call. Trimming took off 7 bases at V and 6 bases at J, with 9 bases between the two ends. There are 11 residues in the CDR3. CDR1 is SGHKS, CDR2 YYEKEE, per germline (reference sequence). The CDR3 sequence: CASEWRDTQYF. The CDR3 region has the DNA TGTGCCAGCGAATGGCGGGATACGCAGTATTTT.

This clone came up a few times. The chain links TRBV15 to TRBJ1-2; D not certain. Trimming pared 0 bases from V and 1 base from J, leaving 15 bases between. Germline V CDR1 and CDR2: LNHNV, YYDKDF (reference sequence). CDR3 size: 17 residues. CDR3 residues: CATSRDAFFGNNYGYTF. In DNA form, the CDR3 reads TGTGCCACCAGCAGAGATGCCTTCTTTGGCAATAACTATGGCTACACCTTC. Variable domain in full (rest from reference TRBV15 and TRBJ1-2): DAMVIQNPRYQVTQFGKPVTLSCSQTLNHNVMYWYQQKSSQAPKLLFHYYDKDFNNEADTPDNFQSRRPNTSFCFLDIRSPGLGDTAMYLCATSRDAFFGNNYGYTFGSGTRLTVV.

The gene calls are TRBV19 and TRBJ1-5; D unclear. CDR3 length: 14 residues. Trimming removed 9 bases at V and 4 bases at J, with 16 bases between. Germline CDR1 and CDR2: LNHDA and SQIVND (reference sequence). The CDR3 region has the DNA TGTGCCAGCAGGAGGACGGCTAGAAATCAGCCCCAGCATTTT. This gives the protein CASRRTARNQPQHF.

The chain links TRBV7-8 to TRBJ2-7, with 8 bases fitting TRBD1. V lost 3 bases and J lost 6; bases outside the gene matches: 7. Germline V gene lookup returns CDR1 SGHVS and CDR2 FQNEAQ. The CDR3 covers 14 residues. CDR3 sequence (DNA): TGTGCCAGCAGCTTGAGTCCCGACAGGGGCGAGCAGTACTTC. As protein: CASSLSPDRGEQYF. The complete variable domain, with remaining parts taken from reference TRBV7-8 and TRBJ2-7, reads GAGVSQSPRYKVAKRGQDVALRCDPISGHVSLFWYQQALGQGPEFLTYFQNEAQLDKSGLPSDRFFAERPEGSVSTLKIQRTQQEDSAVYLCASSLSPDRGEQYFGPGTRLTVT.

The genes are TRBV25-1 and TRBJ1-2, with 8 nucleotides matching TRBD1. This CDR3 region has 15 residues. The V gene's germline CDR1 is MGHDK and CDR2 SYGVNS. J lost 4 bases, V lost 6 bases, and 10 bases had no gene match. The chain's CDR3 is CASRATGDGTYGYTF. The CDR3 coding sequence is TGTGCCAGCAGGGCGACAGGGGACGGAACCTATGGCTACACCTTC.

The CDR3 DNA sequence: TGTGCTAGTGGTTTGGTACCTGTCCTTCTACAGGGGCCGTCGATGAACACTGAAGCTTTCTTT. This encodes CASGLVPVLLQGPSMNTEAFF. The chain is built from TRBV12-5 and TRBJ1-1; 7 bases line up with TRBD1. Germline trimming cut 0 bases from V and 0 bases from J; bases unmatched to any gene: 19. The CDR3 runs 21 residues. Per the germline V gene, CDR1 is LGHNT and CDR2 is FRNRAP.